The text below deals with one TCR beta chain. Its target antigen remains unknown. No qualities accompany the bases; no much larger clone lies one base away. The data derive from a study of stem cell transplantation in POMP-related autoinflammatory disease (dated by TCRdb to the early 2020s). Regarding the study in general: The study hypothesis was that defective thymoproteasomes impair MHC class I-dependent CD8+ T-cell differentiation and positive selection, which skews the TRB repertoire. Before transplant, CD4+ naive T-cell skewing, low CD8+ T-cell proportions, and reduced T-cell cytokine secretion were observed in patients. The effect of POMP deficiency on T-cell receptor beta repertoire diversity and CDR3 characteristics was assessed using high-throughput TRB sequencing.

The library was built by means of the immunoSEQ multiplex PCR assay. Under the source paper's analysis protocol: Repertoire diversity was quantified with Shannon entropy, accounting for clonal size distribution. The Gini-Simpson index (Simpson_1-D) served as the measure of how unequally clonotypes were distributed. The clones in this table, taken by TCRdb from immuneACCESS, are in-frame only. Not every clone is retained; where verified, under half of the shortfall comes from an unresolved V gene, and the cause of the rest is unknown. That table is the source of V, J and clone size, and D and trimming were worked out from the DNA. The table for this sample lists over 25,000 clones; 85% to 90% of them were counted only once. The top ten constitute 0.6% to 0.75% of the sample. The time point label, as the study defines it: before hematopoietic stem cell transplant. PRAID was a condition in which autoinflammation came alongside prominent immunodeficiency. Before TRB sequencing, the T-cell subsets, namely conventional T cells, CD8+ T cells, regulatory T cells, and T follicular helper cells, were sorted.

Germline trimming amounts to 6 bases on V and 2 bases on J, with 3 as the count of junction bases outside the gene matches. Via the germline V gene, CDR1 is SNHLY and CDR2 FYNNEI. The CDR3 covers 14 residues, taking in both the cysteine and the phenylalanine. The retained sequence is limited to the CDR3, 42 bases, with the frame set at the first base. The investigation overall reported the following: The number of unique TRB V-J gene pairings in PRAID patients was restricted. Across all analyzed T-cell subsets, PRAID patients tended toward lower TRB diversity and higher clonality. The trend toward lower diversity and increased clonality in PRAID patients was statistically significant only for regulatory T cells.

The sample in question was CD4+ T cells from PBMCs, obtained before stem cell transplantation. The chain links TRBV2 with TRBJ1-5; the junction holds 8 bases that match TRBD1. This clonotype was obtained from a human donor with POMP-related autoinflammation and immune dysregulation (PRAID). The DNA is TGTGCCAGCAGGCCGGGACAGGGCAATCAGCCCCAGCATTTT. The resulting protein is CASRPGQGNQPQHF.